The 16 T cell receptor beta chains listed next were all sequenced from one sample in a study of cytomegalovirus exposure and HLA in healthy donors. PCR employed 60 Vbeta and 13 Jbeta primers. Produced via immunoSEQ multiplex PCR; TCRdb's table is partial and in-frame only. The sample holds about 160,000 clones; 60% to 85% are singletons and the top ten take under 3%. The sample comprised PBMCs. The receptors originated from a woman aged 45-65 years in good health and CMV-seropositive.

This clone was counted between two and nine times. This chain links TRBV2 with TRBJ1-5, with 7 nucleotides matching TRBD1. The germline V gene encodes CDR1 SNHLY and CDR2 FYNNEI. The CDR3 runs 15 residues. With V trimmed by 8 bases and J by 0 bases, 7 bases remained unmatched. The chain's CDR3 is CASGEGQVSNQPQHF. The CDR3 nucleotides are TGTGCCAGCGGGGAAGGACAGGTTAGCAATCAGCCCCAGCATTTT.

The genes are TRBV5-1 and TRBJ1-1; TRBD1 matches at 7 bases. V dropped 4 bases and J dropped 1; count of bases not matched to a gene: 4. CDR1 SGHRS and CDR2 YFSETQ come from the germline V gene. The CDR3 loop spans 14 amino acids. The CDR3 sequence is CASSAQGGNTEAFF. The CDR3 coding sequence is TGCGCCAGCAGCGCCCAGGGGGGGAACACTGAAGCTTTCTTT.

In this sample, this clone turned up once. The chain combines TRBV7-9 with TRBJ2-7; no clear D. CDR3 length equals 14 residues. The ends were cut back, 0 bases at V and 1 base at J, with 7 bases in the middle. Per germline, CDR1 SEHNR and CDR2 FQNEAQ (reference sequence). The CDR3 is CASSLAAESYEQYF. The CDR3 nucleotides read TGTGCCAGCAGCTTAGCGGCGGAATCCTACGAGCAGTACTTC. The complete variable domain, with remaining parts taken from reference TRBV7-9 and TRBJ2-7, reads DTGVSQNPRHKITKRGQNVTFRCDPISEHNRLYWYRQTLGQGPEFLTYFQNEAQLEKSRLLSDRFSAERPKGSFSTLEIQRTEQGDSAMYLCASSLAAESYEQYFGPGTRLTVT.

The table lists this clone with a count of one. The junction and the germline gene differ at one end; a read error may be behind it. The rearrangement uses TRBV7-8 and TRBJ1-1; 9 bases agree with TRBD1. The length of the CDR3 is 12 residues. Germline-derived CDR1 and CDR2 are SGHVS and FQNEAQ. CDR3 protein: CASSFSWDRAIF. Here the CDR3 DNA reads TGTGCCAGCAGTTTTTCGTGGGACAGGGCTATCTTT.

The chain combines TRBV9 with TRBJ2-2; TRBD2 matches 7 bases. Per the germline V gene, CDR1 is SGDLS and CDR2 is YYNGEE. Trimming took 1 base from V and 1 from J; bases not matched to a gene: 7. The CDR3 is 17 residues long. The CDR3 spells CASSVRREEGNTGELFF. CDR3 in DNA: TGTGCCAGCAGCGTAAGACGGGAGGAGGGGAACACCGGGGAGCTGTTTTTT. Full variable domain (outside the CDR3, taken from reference TRBV9 and TRBJ2-2): DSGVTQTPKHLITATGQRVTLRCSPRSGDLSVYWYQQSLDQGLQFLIQYYNGEERAKGNILERFSAQQFPDLHSELNLSSLELGDSALYFCASSVRREEGNTGELFFGEGSRLTVL.

This chain connects TRBV6-6 to TRBJ2-3; TRBD2 might be the D (6 bases). Trimming took off 7 bases at V and 1 base at J, with 12 bases between the two ends. CDR3 size: 14 residues. CDR1 and CDR2 (germline): MNHNY, SVGAGI (reference sequence). CDR3 region: CASIPEGGTDTQYF. The CDR3, as DNA: TGTGCCAGCATCCCGGAGGGCGGCACAGATACGCAGTATTTT.

The V call is TRBV27, the J call TRBJ1-1; TRBD1 is a possible D gene (6 bases). CDR1 MNHEY and CDR2 SMNVEV come from the germline V gene (reference sequence). V lost 5 bases and J 1 base, leaving 14 bases between the germline ends. CDR3 size: 15 residues. The CDR3 here is CASSPLRGQNTEAFF. The CDR3, as DNA: TGTGCCAGCAGTCCACTCAGGGGCCAGAACACTGAAGCTTTCTTT.

This sequence joins TRBV6-1 and TRBJ2-7; D is undetermined. Germline lookup yields CDR1 MNHNS and CDR2 SASEGT. This CDR3 is 12 amino acids long. V shed 3 bases and J shed 13 bases, with 16 bases lying between them. The CDR3 DNA sequence: TGTGCCAGCAGTGAGGTGAGCCCGGGTACTTACTTC. Translation gives CASSEVSPGTYF.

This chain uses TRBV2 with TRBJ1-5, with D uncertain. The germline V gene has CDR1 SNHLY and CDR2 FYNNEI. The CDR3 runs to 15 residues. The V gene lost 6 bases and the J gene lost 1 base, with 13 bases spanning the gap. The CDR3 spells CASSPSGLSNQPQHF. The CDR3 nucleotides are TGTGCCAGCAGCCCGAGCGGGTTAAGCAATCAGCCCCAGCATTTT. Filled out from reference TRBV2 and TRBJ1-5, the complete variable domain reads EPEVTQTPSHQVTQMGQEVILRCVPISNHLYFYWYRQILGQKVEFLVSFYNNEISEKSEIFDDQFSVERPDGSNFTLKIRSTKLEDSAMYFCASSPSGLSNQPQHFGDGTRLSIL.

The genes are TRBV6-6 and TRBJ2-1, with D perhaps matching TRBD2 (6 bases). The CDR3 sequence is 14 residues long. The germline V gene has CDR1 MNHNY and CDR2 SVGAGI (reference sequence). Trimming stripped 7 bases from V and 4 bases from J, with 14 bases between. The CDR3 reads CASTGIAVYNEQFF. In DNA, the CDR3 is TGTGCCAGCACGGGAATAGCGGTTTACAATGAGCAGTTCTTC.

The chain employs TRBV9 and TRBJ2-1; TRBD1 is a possible D gene (7 bases). The CDR3 is 14 amino acids. V lost 0 bases, J lost 8 bases, and 12 bases lay in between. Germline lookup yields CDR1 SGDLS and CDR2 YYNGEE. This chain's CDR3 is CASSVVGGGDEQFF. The CDR3 DNA reads as TGTGCCAGCAGCGTAGTTGGAGGGGGCGATGAGCAGTTCTTC. The complete variable domain, with remaining parts taken from reference TRBV9 and TRBJ2-1, reads DSGVTQTPKHLITATGQRVTLRCSPRSGDLSVYWYQQSLDQGLQFLIQYYNGEERAKGNILERFSAQQFPDLHSELNLSSLELGDSALYFCASSVVGGGDEQFFGPGTRLTVL.

The rearrangement uses TRBV18 and TRBJ1-3; D is uncertain. The CDR3 runs to 16 residues. The V end was cut by 3 bases, the J end by 0 bases, with 12 bases between. Germline V gene sequence: CDR1 KGHSH, CDR2 LQKENI. The CDR3 nucleotides read TGTGCCAGCTCACCGTACGGGAAGAGCTCTGGAAACACCATATATTTT. As protein: CASSPYGKSSGNTIYF.

This chain connects TRBV6-1 to TRBJ2-7, with 8 bases identical to TRBD1. Germline V gives CDR1 MNHNS, CDR2 SASEGT. The CDR3 is made up of 14 amino acids. V shed 6 bases and J 5 bases; nucleotides not matched to a gene: 9. CDR3 protein: CASRGWQGANEQYF. For the CDR3, the DNA is TGTGCCAGCAGAGGGTGGCAGGGGGCTAACGAGCAGTACTTC.

This clone was recorded once. The chain joins TRBV7-7 to TRBJ2-5; 7 nucleotides match TRBD1. Trimming took 4 bases from V and 4 from J; bases not matched to a gene: 6. Germline CDR1 SSHAT, CDR2 FNYEAQ (reference sequence). The CDR3 runs to 14 residues. CDR3 sequence reads: CASSSETGRETQYF. CDR3 DNA: TGTGCCAGCAGCTCAGAGACAGGGCGAGAGACCCAGTACTTC. Supplemented by reference TRBV7-7 and TRBJ2-5, the full variable domain reads GAGVSQSPRYKVTKRGQDVTLRCDPISSHATLYWYQQALGQGPEFLTYFNYEAQPDKSGLPSDRFSAERPEGSISTLTIQRTEQRDSAMYRCASSSETGRETQYFGPGTRLLVL.

The rearrangement uses TRBV5-4 and TRBJ1-1, with a tentative D call TRBD1 (5 bases). This CDR3 has 13 amino acids. The V and J ends lost 5 bases and 2 bases respectively, with 10 bases between them. CDR1 and CDR2 (germline): SGHNT, YYREEE (reference sequence). DNA of the CDR3: TGTGCCAGCAGTTTCGACAGCAACACTGAAGCTTTCTTT. Its protein is CASSFDSNTEAFF.

This chain joins TRBV2 and TRBJ1-2; D might be TRBD1 (5 bases). This CDR3 is 13 amino acids long. V dropped 3 bases and J dropped 8 bases, with 13 bases sitting between them. Per the germline V gene, CDR1 is SNHLY and CDR2 is FYNNEI. The CDR3 reads CASSDWLEGGYTF. In nucleotides, the CDR3 is TGTGCCAGCAGTGATTGGTTGGAGGGGGGCTACACCTTC.